This T cell receptor (beta chain) was documented in a study of cytomegalovirus exposure and HLA in healthy donors. Study-level information: Out of 150 million to 200 million T cells, an earlier analysis found 117 million unique TCR beta sequences in total. Study outcomes and limitations: TCR beta chain V- and J-gene trimming was linked, in a later analysis, to a missense variant in DCLRE1C. Evidence from a later analysis indicated that most CMV-associated TCR beta chains looked HLA-restricted.

Primers: 60 Vbeta forward and 13 Jbeta reverse. Sequencing was performed with immunoSEQ multiplex PCR; in TCRdb, only in-frame clones are kept and a portion is missing. In the table there are some 54,000 clones, approximately 70% of which are singletons. Between the trimmed V and J ends, which lost 2 bases and 3 bases, there was a span of 4 bases. In germline, CDR1 is SGDLS, CDR2 YYNGEE. The CDR3 has 12 amino acids. Each of the donors was a healthy bone marrow donor. Comments on this clone: The antigen is undetermined.

Sequenced: PBMCs. The chain has TRBV9 and TRBJ2-3; D is unclear. The TCR sequence derives from a man between 18 and 29 years old in good health and CMV-seronegative. The CDR3 DNA follows: TGTGCCAGCAGCGTCCCAACAGATACGCAGTATTTT. It translates to CASSVPTDTQYF.